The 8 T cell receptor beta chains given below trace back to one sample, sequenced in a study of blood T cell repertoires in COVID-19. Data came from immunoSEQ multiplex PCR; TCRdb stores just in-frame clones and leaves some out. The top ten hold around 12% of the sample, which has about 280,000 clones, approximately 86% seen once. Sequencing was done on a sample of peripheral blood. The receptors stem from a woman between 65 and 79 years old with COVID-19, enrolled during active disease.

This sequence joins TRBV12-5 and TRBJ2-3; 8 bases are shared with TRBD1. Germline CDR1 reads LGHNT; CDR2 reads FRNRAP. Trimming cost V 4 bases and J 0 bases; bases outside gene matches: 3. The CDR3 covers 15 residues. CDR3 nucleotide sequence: TGTGCTAGTGGTTCGGGACAGGTTAGCACAGATACGCAGTATTTT. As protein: CASGSGQVSTDTQYF. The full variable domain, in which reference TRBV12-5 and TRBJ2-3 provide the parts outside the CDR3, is DARVTQTPRHKVTEMGQEVTMRCQPILGHNTVFWYRQTMMQGLELLAYFRNRAPLDDSGMPKDRFSAEMPDATLATLKIQPSEPRDSAVYFCASGSGQVSTDTQYFGPGTRLTVL.

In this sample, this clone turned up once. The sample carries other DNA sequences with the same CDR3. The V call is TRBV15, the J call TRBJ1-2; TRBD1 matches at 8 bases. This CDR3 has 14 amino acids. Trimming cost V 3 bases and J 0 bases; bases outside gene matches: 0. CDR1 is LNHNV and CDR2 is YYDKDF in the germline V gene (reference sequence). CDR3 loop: CATSRDRANYGYTF. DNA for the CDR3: TGTGCCACCAGCAGGGACAGGGCTAACTATGGCTACACCTTC.

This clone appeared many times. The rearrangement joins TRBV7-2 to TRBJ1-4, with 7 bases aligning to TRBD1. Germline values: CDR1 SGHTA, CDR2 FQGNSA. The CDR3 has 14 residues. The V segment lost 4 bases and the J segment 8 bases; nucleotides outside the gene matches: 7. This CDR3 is CASSSRDSREKLFF. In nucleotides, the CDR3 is TGTGCCAGCAGCTCCCGGGACAGTAGAGAAAAACTGTTTTTT.

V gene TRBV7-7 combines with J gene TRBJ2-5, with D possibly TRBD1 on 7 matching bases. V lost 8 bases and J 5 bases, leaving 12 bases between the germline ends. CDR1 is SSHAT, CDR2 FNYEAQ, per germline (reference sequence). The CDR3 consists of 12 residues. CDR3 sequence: CASQGGGETQYF. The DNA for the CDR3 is TGTGCCAGCCAGGGGGGTGGGGAGACCCAGTACTTC.

CDR3 sequence: CASQGDVNQPQHF. The CDR3 region has the DNA TGTGCCAGCCAAGGGGATGTAAATCAGCCCCAGCATTTT. This chain links TRBV7-9 with TRBJ1-5, with D possibly matching TRBD1 (5 bases). CDR3 length: 13 residues. Looked up from germline, CDR1 is SEHNR and CDR2 is FQNEAQ (reference sequence). Trimming stripped 8 bases from V and 4 bases from J, with 12 bases between.

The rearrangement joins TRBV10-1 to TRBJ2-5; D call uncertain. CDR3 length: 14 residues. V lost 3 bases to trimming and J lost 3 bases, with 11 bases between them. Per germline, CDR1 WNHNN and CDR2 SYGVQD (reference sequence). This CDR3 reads CASSDGPPKETQYF. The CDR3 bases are TGCGCCAGCAGTGATGGGCCACCGAAAGAGACCCAGTACTTC.

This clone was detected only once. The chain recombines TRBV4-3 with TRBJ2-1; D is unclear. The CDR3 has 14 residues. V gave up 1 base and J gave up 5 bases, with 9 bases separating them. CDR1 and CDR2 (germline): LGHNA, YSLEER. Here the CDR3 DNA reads TGCGCCAGCAGCCAAGGCACGACTGACAATGAGCAGTTCTTC. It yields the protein CASSQGTTDNEQFF.

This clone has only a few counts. The CDR3 loop is CASSRRGGLYEQYF. DNA of the CDR3: TGTGCCAGCAGTCGTCGGGGGGGTCTATACGAGCAGTACTTC. This chain joins TRBV27 and TRBJ2-7, with 8 bases lining up with TRBD2. Germline assignment: CDR1 MNHEY and CDR2 SMNVEV (reference sequence). This CDR3 spans 14 amino acids. V was clipped by 5 bases and J by 4 bases; unmatched bases: 7.